These 10 T cell receptor beta chains came from one sample sequenced in a study of siplizumab effects on memory and regulatory T cells. Assay: immunoSEQ multiplex PCR; the TCRdb copy retains only in-frame clones and omits some. The repertoire consists of about 69,000 clones, with over 80% occurring once and the leading ten covering 1.7%. Sequencing was carried out using Tregs sorted from blood. The receptor source for this set is a human donor in good health.

The chain links TRBV28 to TRBJ1-5; no clear D. CDR3 length: 14 amino acids. V was shortened by 1 base and J by 2 bases, with 6 bases between the two germline ends. Per the germline V gene, CDR1 is MDHEN and CDR2 is SYDVKM. DNA for the CDR3: TGTGCCAGCAGTTTATTACGGGGCAATCAGCCCCAGCATTTT. This sequence encodes CASSLLRGNQPQHF.

There are a few counts of this clone. V gene TRBV27 combines with J gene TRBJ2-6; D gene uncertain. Trimming left V 3 bases short and J 0 bases short, with 9 bases between. Looked up from germline, CDR1 is MNHEY and CDR2 is SMNVEV (reference sequence). The CDR3 consists of 16 residues. The CDR3 spells CASSFSLNSGANVLTF. The CDR3 nucleotides read TGTGCCAGCAGTTTCAGCCTGAACTCTGGGGCCAACGTCCTGACTTTC.

This clone was observed once. The chain is built from TRBV21-1 and TRBJ2-6; the D call of TRBD1 is as the table states it, not checked on the DNA. TRBV21-1 is a documented pseudogene. The CDR3 totals 17 residues. The CDR3 region is CASIGPGGSTGANVLTF. CDR3 bases: TGTGCCAGCATCGGACCAGGGGGAAGTACTGGGGCCAACGTCCTGACTTTC.

This sequence joins TRBV2 and TRBJ2-7; possibly TRBD1 for D (6 bases). Germline CDR1 SNHLY, CDR2 FYNNEI. CDR3 length: 11 residues. The V gene lost 6 bases and the J gene lost 11 bases, with 14 bases spanning the gap. Written as DNA, the CDR3 is TGTGCCAGCAGCCTGGACAGTCCTGAGTACTTC. Protein sequence: CASSLDSPEYF.

In its sample, this clone was seen once. The V call is TRBV11-3, the J call TRBJ2-5; no definite D call. Germline values: CDR1 SGHNT, CDR2 YENEEA. V was trimmed by 0 bases and J by 5 bases, leaving 1 base between them. The CDR3 is made up of 11 amino acids. CDR3 bases: TGTGCCAGCAGCTTAGACGAGACCCAGTACTTC. Translated: CASSLDETQYF.

The chain is built from TRBV19 and TRBJ2-5; 10 positions match TRBD2. The CDR3 runs 14 residues. V lost 7 bases and J lost 10; bases outside the gene matches: 12. CDR1 is LNHDA, CDR2 SQIVND, per germline (reference sequence). The CDR3 loop reads CASTSLEREGVQYF. CDR3 DNA: TGTGCCAGTACCTCTCTGGAGCGGGAGGGGGTCCAGTACTTC. Full variable domain (missing parts from reference TRBV19 and TRBJ2-5): DGGITQSPKYLFRKEGQNVTLSCEQNLNHDAMYWYRQDPGQGLRLIYYSQIVNDFQKGDIAEGYSVSREKKESFPLTVTSAQKNPTAFYLCASTSLEREGVQYFGPGTRLLVL.

The V gene is TRBV15, the J gene TRBJ2-1; D is possibly TRBD2 (5 bases). The CDR3 runs 15 residues. Germline V lookup: CDR1 LNHNV, CDR2 YYDKDF (reference sequence). V was shortened by 1 base and J by 12 bases, with 19 bases between the two germline ends. DNA of the CDR3: TGTGCCACCAGCAGAGGAGTTTCTCTGGGGAGTTGGCAGTTCTTC. Translated, it gives CATSRGVSLGSWQFF.

The chain links TRBV7-3 to TRBJ2-5, with TRBD2 identical over 7 bases. The CDR3 runs 15 residues. Germline CDR1 and CDR2: SGHTA and FQGTGA. V shed 0 bases, J shed 5 bases, and the junction held 6 bases outside the gene matches. CDR3 coding DNA: TGTGCCAGCAGCTTAACGGCGGGAGATAAGGAGACCCAGTACTTC. Amino acid sequence: CASSLTAGDKETQYF.

The chain has TRBV7-2 and TRBJ2-3; TRBD1 might be the D (5 bases). This CDR3 is 15 amino acids long. With 5 bases removed from V and 0 bases from J, the gap between germline ends came to 12 bases. The V gene's germline CDR1 is SGHTA and CDR2 FQGNSA. DNA of the CDR3: TGTGCCAGCAGCCCGCAGGGTGGGAGCACAGATACGCAGTATTTT. This encodes CASSPQGGSTDTQYF.

The chain recombines TRBV6-5 with TRBJ2-5; D not certain. The V end was cut by 5 bases, the J end by 2 bases, with 15 bases between. Germline CDR1 and CDR2: MNHEY and SVGAGI. This CDR3 is built from 15 residues. CDR3 sequence reads: CASSTTPTVQETQYF. The CDR3 nucleotides read TGTGCCAGCAGTACCACCCCGACGGTACAAGAGACCCAGTACTTC.